The TCR beta chain under discussion was sequenced for a study of blood T cell repertoires in COVID-19. As for the study in general: There were acute and convalescent COVID-19 samples, and they came from the United States, Italy and Spain.

Per the original data handling: It was from reference gene primer amplification that nucleated cell counts were estimated. Only in-frame clones appear in the TCRdb table, and some are missing; sequencing was by immunoSEQ multiplex PCR. Clonal size and the V and J genes are those of that table, whereas D and trimming came from the DNA. The table shows roughly 70,000 clones, with just under 80% occurring only once. Germline values: CDR1 SGHRS, CDR2 YFSETQ. The CDR3 extends over 13 amino acids. Trimming took 3 bases from V and 4 from J, leaving 9 bases between them. This clone came up a few times. This rearrangement joins TRBV5-1 to TRBJ2-3, with a tentative D call TRBD1 (6 bases). Source material: peripheral blood. This clonotype was sampled from a woman aged 55-70 years with acute or convalescent COVID-19. The chain's CDR3 is CASSSQGSDTQYF. CDR3 nucleotides: TGCGCCAGCAGCTCGCAGGGGTCAGATACGCAGTATTTT.